This TCR beta chain was identified during a study of spatial heterogeneity in lung cancer. With 5 bases clipped from V and 3 bases from J, the junction kept 3 bases outside the gene matches. Per germline, CDR1 SGHRS and CDR2 YFSETQ. The CDR3 runs 13 residues. TCR cDNA molecules each had a unique molecular identifier. TCRdb reanalysed the 5' RACE reads using MiXCR and keeps one entry per CDR3 protein. The sample holds around 87,000 distinct CDR3 sequences, approximately 12% seen once. Findings of the study overall: Ubiquitous, expanded tumor-derived TCRs were more frequently observed in blood at resection than at follow-up.

The time point denotes: sample taken at primary tumor resection. The donors were approximately 70 patients with non-small cell lung cancer that was early-stage and untreated. Whole RNA was taken from tumor, nontumor lung or frozen PBMC; it was then sequenced unsorted. Details on this clonotype: Its specificity is not known.

This receptor was taken from a male donor with early-stage non-small cell lung cancer. Material: PBMCs, obtained at surgery. This chain links TRBV5-1 with TRBJ1-2, with 8 nucleotides matching TRBD1. CDR3 coding DNA: TGCGCCAGCAGTTCGGACAGGGACTATGGCTACACCTTC. It specifies CASSSDRDYGYTF.